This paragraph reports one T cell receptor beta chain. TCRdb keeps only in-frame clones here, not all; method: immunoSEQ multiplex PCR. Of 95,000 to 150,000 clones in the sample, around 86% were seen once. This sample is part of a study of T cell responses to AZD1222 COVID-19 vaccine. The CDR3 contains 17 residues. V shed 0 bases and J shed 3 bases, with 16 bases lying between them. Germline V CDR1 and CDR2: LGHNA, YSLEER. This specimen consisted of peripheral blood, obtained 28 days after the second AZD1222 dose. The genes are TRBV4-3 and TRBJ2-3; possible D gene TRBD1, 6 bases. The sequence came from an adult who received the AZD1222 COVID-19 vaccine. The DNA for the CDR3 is TGCGCCAGCAGCCAAGATTATCACGGACAGAGAACAGATACGCAGTATTTT. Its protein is CASSQDYHGQRTDTQYF.